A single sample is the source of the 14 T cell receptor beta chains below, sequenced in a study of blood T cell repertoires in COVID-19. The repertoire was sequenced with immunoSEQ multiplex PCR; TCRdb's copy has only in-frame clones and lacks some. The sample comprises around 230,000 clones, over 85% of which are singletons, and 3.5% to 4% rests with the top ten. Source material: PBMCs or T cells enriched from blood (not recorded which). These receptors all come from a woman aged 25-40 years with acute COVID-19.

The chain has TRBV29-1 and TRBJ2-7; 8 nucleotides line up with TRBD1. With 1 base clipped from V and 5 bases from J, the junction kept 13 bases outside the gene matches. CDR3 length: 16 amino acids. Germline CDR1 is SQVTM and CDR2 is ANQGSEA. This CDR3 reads CSVEAPAGGGRDEQYF. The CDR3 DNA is TGCAGCGTTGAAGCCCCAGCAGGGGGCGGCAGGGACGAGCAGTACTTC.

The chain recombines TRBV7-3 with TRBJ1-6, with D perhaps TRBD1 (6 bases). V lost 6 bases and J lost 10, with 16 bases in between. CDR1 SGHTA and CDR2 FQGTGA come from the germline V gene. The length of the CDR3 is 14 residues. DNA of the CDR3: TGTGCCAGCAGTCGGACAGCCGAGGGATCACCCCTCCACTTT. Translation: CASSRTAEGSPLHF.

DNA of the CDR3: TGTGCCAGCAGTTGGGAGAGGGGGAGTCTAGAAAAACTGTTTTTT. It translates to CASSWERGSLEKLFF. The rearrangement joins TRBV2 to TRBJ1-4; D is perhaps TRBD1 (6 bases). CDR1 is SNHLY, CDR2 FYNNEI, per germline. CDR3 size: 15 residues. Trimming took 5 bases from V and 8 from J, leaving 18 bases between them.

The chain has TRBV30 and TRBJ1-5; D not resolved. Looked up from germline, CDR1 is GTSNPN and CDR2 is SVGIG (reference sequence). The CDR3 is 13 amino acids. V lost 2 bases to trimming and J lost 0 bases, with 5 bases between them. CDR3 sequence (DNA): TGTGCCTGGAGTACTGATAGCAATCAGCCCCAGCATTTT. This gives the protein CAWSTDSNQPQHF.

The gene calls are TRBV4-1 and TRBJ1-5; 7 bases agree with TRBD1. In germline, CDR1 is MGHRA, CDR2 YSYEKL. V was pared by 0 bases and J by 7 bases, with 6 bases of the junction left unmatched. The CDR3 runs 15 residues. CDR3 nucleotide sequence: TGCGCCAGCAGCCAAGAGGTTACAGGGGAACAGCCCCAGCATTTT. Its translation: CASSQEVTGEQPQHF.

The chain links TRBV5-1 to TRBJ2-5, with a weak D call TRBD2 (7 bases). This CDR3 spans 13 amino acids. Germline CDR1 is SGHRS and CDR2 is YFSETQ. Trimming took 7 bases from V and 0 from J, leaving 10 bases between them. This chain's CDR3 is CASGRGYQETQYF. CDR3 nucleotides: TGCGCCAGCGGGAGGGGGTACCAAGAGACCCAGTACTTC.

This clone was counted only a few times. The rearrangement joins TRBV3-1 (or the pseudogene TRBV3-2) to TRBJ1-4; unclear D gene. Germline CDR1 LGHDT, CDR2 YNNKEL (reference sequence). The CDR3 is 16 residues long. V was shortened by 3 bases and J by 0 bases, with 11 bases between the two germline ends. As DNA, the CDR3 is TGTGCCAGCAGCCACGAGCCGGGAGCAACTAATGAAAAACTGTTTTTT. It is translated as CASSHEPGATNEKLFF.

In nucleotides, the CDR3 is TGTGCCAGCAGTGAACTCGCGCGGGCTAATGAAAAACTGTTTTTT. Protein: CASSELARANEKLFF. This chain uses TRBV6-1 with TRBJ1-4; D call uncertain. Trimming shortened V by 2 bases and J by 3 bases, and 10 bases separated the two germline ends. Germline-derived CDR1 and CDR2 are MNHNS and SASEGT. This CDR3 spans 15 amino acids.

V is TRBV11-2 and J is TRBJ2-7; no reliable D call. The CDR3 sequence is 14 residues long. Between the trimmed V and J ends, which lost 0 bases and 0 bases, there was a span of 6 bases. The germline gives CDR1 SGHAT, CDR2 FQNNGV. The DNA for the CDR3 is TGTGCCAGCAGCTTAGATCGGAGCTCCTACGAGCAGTACTTC. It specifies CASSLDRSSYEQYF.

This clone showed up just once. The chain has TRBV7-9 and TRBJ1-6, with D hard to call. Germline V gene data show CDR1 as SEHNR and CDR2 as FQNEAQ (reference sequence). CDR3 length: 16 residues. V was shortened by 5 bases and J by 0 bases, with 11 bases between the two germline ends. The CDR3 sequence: CASSPDFSSYNSPLHF. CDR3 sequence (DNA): TGTGCCAGCAGCCCGGACTTTAGCTCCTATAATTCACCCCTCCACTTT.

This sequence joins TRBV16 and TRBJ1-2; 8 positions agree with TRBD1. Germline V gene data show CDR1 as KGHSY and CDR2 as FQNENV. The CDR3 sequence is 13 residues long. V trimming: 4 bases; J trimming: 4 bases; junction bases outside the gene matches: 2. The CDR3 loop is CASSRQGLYGYTF. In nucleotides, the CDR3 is TGTGCCAGCAGCCGACAGGGGCTCTATGGCTACACCTTC.

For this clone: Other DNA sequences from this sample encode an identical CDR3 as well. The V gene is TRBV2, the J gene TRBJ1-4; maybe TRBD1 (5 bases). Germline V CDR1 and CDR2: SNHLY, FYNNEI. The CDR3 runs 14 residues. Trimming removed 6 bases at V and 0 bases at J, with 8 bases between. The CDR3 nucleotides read TGTGCCAGCAGCACAGGAGCAACTAATGAAAAACTGTTTTTT. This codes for CASSTGATNEKLFF.

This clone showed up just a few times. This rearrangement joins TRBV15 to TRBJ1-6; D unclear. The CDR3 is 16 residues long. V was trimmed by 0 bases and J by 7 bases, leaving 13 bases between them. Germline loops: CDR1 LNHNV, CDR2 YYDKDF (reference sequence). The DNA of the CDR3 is TGTGCCACCAGCAGAGATACGGGGAGGCCGAATTCACCCCTCCACTTT. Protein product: CATSRDTGRPNSPLHF.

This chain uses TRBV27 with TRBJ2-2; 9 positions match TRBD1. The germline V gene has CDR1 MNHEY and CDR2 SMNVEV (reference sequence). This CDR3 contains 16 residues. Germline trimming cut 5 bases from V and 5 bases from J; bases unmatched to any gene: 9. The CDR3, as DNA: TGTGCCAGCAGTGCGACATGGGACAGGGCTACCGGGGAGCTGTTTTTT. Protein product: CASSATWDRATGELFF.